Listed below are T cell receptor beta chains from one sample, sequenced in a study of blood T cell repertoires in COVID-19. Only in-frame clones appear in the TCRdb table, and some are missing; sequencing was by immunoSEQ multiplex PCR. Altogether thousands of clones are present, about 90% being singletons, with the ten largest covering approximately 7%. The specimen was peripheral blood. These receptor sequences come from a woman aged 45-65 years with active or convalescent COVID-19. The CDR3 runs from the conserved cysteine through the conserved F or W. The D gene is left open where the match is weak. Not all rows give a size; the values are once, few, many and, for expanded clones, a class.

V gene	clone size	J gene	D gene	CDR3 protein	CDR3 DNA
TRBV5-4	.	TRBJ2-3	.	CASSLELSTDTQYF	TGTGCCAGCAGCTTGGAACTGTCCACAGATACGCAGTATTTT
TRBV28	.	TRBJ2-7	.	CASSLTEDEQYF	TGTGCCAGCAGTTTGACGGAGGACGAGCAGTACTTC
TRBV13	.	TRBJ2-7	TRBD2	CASSLVGPTSVAYEQYF	TGTGCCAGCAGCTTAGTGGGTCCTACTAGCGTAGCCTACGAGCAGTACTTC
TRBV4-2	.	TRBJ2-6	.	CASSQDIVSGANVLTF	TGTGCCAGCAGCCAAGATATCGTCTCTGGGGCCAACGTCCTGACTTTC
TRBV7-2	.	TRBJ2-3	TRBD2	CASSLTLAGGQDTQYF	TGTGCCAGCAGCTTAACACTAGCGGGGGGGCAAGATACGCAGTATTTT
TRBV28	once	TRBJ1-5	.	CASIPRTSYSNQPQHF	TGTGCCAGCATTCCCAGGACAAGCTATAGCAATCAGCCCCAGCATTTT
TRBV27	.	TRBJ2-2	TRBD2	CASSPISGSGRELFF	TGTGCCAGCAGTCCGATTAGCGGGAGTGGCCGGGAGCTGTTTTTT
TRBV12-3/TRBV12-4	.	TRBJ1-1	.	CASFSGAFEAFF	TGTGCCAGCTTCAGTGGGGCCTTTGAAGCTTTCTTT
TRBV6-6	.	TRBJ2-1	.	CASRDSRTNEQFF	TGTGCCAGCCGCGACTCACGGACTAATGAGCAGTTCTTC
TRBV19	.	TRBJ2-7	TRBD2	CASSKAGDLYEQYF	TGTGCCAGTAGTAAGGCGGGAGATCTGTACGAGCAGTACTTC
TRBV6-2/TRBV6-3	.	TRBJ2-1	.	CASSYVRGFLGNEQFF	TGTGCCAGCAGTTACGTGCGGGGTTTTCTAGGGAATGAGCAGTTCTTC
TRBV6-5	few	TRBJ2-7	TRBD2	CASRPTSGSSEQYF	TGTGCCAGCAGACCCACTAGCGGGAGCTCCGAGCAGTACTTC
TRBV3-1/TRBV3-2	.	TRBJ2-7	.	CASSLTSSSYEQYF	TGTGCCAGCAGTCTGACAAGTAGCTCCTACGAGCAGTACTTC
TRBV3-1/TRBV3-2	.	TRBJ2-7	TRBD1	CASSSSRDRPHDEQYF	TGTGCCAGCAGCTCGTCCCGGGACAGGCCGCACGACGAGCAGTACTTC
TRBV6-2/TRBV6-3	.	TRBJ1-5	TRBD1	CASSYSMTGSQPQHF	TGTGCCAGCAGTTACTCGATGACAGGGAGTCAGCCCCAGCATTTT
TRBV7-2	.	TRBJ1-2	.	CASSLETGTPRGYTF	TGTGCCAGCAGCTTAGAGACCGGGACACCGAGGGGCTACACCTTC
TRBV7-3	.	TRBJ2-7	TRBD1	CASSLTGWTGGSYEQYF	TGTGCCAGCAGCTTAACAGGATGGACAGGGGGCTCCTACGAGCAGTACTTC
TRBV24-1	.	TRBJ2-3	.	CATSDAGARTDTQYF	TGTGCCACCAGTGATGCGGGGGCCCGCACAGATACGCAGTATTTT
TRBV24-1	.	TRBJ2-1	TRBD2	CATASSRRGNEQFF	TGTGCCACCGCGTCTTCGAGGCGGGGGAATGAGCAGTTCTTC
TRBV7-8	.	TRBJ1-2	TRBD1	CASSGGTVYGYTF	TGTGCCAGCAGCGGGGGGACAGTCTATGGCTACACCTTC
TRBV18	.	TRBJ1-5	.	CASSPPGGSSNQPQHF	TGTGCCAGCTCACCACCGGGGGGGTCTAGCAATCAGCCCCAGCATTTT
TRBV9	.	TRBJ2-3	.	CASSVGLELTDTQYF	TGTGCCAGCAGCGTAGGCTTAGAACTCACAGATACGCAGTATTTT
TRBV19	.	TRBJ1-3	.	CASSSQEFLSGNTIYF	TGTGCCAGTAGTTCACAGGAGTTTCTCTCTGGAAACACCATATATTTT
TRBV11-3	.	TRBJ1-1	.	CASSGASGSTGSTEAFF	TGTGCCAGCAGCGGGGCTAGTGGATCAACGGGTTCCACTGAAGCTTTCTTT
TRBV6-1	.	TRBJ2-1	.	CASSESGSGSYNEQFF	TGTGCCAGCAGTGAAAGCGGGTCCGGCTCCTACAATGAGCAGTTCTTC
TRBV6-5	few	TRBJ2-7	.	CASSYGRVAYEQYF	TGTGCCAGCAGTTATGGCAGGGTGGCCTACGAGCAGTACTTC
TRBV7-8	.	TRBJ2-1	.	CASSHIGLARRDEQFF	TGTGCCAGCAGCCATATAGGGCTAGCGAGACGCGATGAGCAGTTCTTC
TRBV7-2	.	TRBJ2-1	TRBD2	CASSPGTSVANEQFF	TGTGCCAGCAGCCCCGGGACTAGCGTGGCCAATGAGCAGTTCTTC
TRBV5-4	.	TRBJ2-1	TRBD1	CASSSVPGTGFSEQFF	TGTGCCAGCAGCTCCGTGCCAGGGACAGGGTTTAGTGAGCAGTTCTTC
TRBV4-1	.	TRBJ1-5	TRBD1	CASSQKGTGYQPQHF	TGCGCCAGCAGCCAAAAGGGGACAGGTTATCAGCCCCAGCATTTT
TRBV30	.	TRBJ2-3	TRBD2	CAWSSGSSGTDTQYF	TGTGCCTGGAGTAGCGGGAGTAGTGGCACAGATACGCAGTATTTT
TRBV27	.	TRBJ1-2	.	CASGPYRDFVGYTF	TGTGCCAGCGGGCCCTACAGGGATTTTGTTGGCTACACCTTC
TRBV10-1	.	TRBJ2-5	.	CASSEWGEETQYF	TGCGCCAGCAGTGAATGGGGGGAAGAGACCCAGTACTTC
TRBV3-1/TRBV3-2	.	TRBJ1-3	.	CASTPTVHSGNTIYF	TGTGCCAGCACCCCTACGGTTCACTCTGGAAACACCATATATTTT
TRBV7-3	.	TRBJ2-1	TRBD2	CASSLRVPAGLGYNEQFF	TGTGCCAGCAGCTTAAGGGTACCAGCGGGGTTAGGGTACAATGAGCAGTTCTTC
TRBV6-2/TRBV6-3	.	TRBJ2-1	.	CASSPSLAPYEQFF	TGTGCCAGCAGCCCCTCTCTAGCGCCTTACGAGCAGTTCTTC
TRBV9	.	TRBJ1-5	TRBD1	CASSARGQGDQPQHF	TGTGCCAGCAGCGCCCGAGGACAGGGAGATCAGCCCCAGCATTTT
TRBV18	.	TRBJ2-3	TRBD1	CASSPRQGSSTDTQYF	TGTGCCAGCTCACCGCGACAGGGCTCAAGCACAGATACGCAGTATTTT
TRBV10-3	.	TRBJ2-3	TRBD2	CAISDGGLAADTQYF	TGTGCCATCAGTGATGGCGGGCTAGCGGCAGATACGCAGTATTTT
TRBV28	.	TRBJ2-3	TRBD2	CASSGSGGWREMADTQYF	TGTGCCAGCAGTGGTAGCGGGGGGTGGCGGGAGATGGCAGATACGCAGTATTTT
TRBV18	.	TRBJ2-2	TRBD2	CASSLRAGADTGELFF	TGTGCCAGCTCACTGAGAGCGGGGGCGGACACCGGGGAGCTGTTTTTT
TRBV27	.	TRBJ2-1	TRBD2	CATVAGGRHEQFF	TGTGCCACCGTAGCGGGGGGCCGGCATGAGCAGTTCTTC
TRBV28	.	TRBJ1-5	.	CASSPTGEPQHF	TGTGCCAGCAGTCCGACTGGTGAGCCCCAGCATTTT
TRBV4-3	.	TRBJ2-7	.	CASSQDWQGEQYF	TGCGCCAGCAGCCAAGATTGGCAGGGGGAGCAGTACTTC
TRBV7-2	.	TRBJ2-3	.	CASSKSGGGGTDTQYF	TGTGCCAGCAGCAAGAGCGGCGGAGGAGGTACAGATACGCAGTATTTT
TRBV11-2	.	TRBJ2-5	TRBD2	CASSSQRGGPGTQYF	TGTGCCAGCAGCTCCCAGCGGGGGGGTCCGGGGACCCAGTACTTC
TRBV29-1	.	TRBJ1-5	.	CSVEDPGKPQHF	TGCAGCGTTGAAGATCCGGGGAAGCCCCAGCATTTT
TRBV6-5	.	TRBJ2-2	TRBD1	CATRGRGRPTGELFF	TGTGCCACCCGGGGCAGGGGGCGACCCACCGGGGAGCTGTTTTTT